This T cell receptor beta chain appears in the sequencing data of a study of blood T cell repertoires in COVID-19. CDR1 and CDR2 from the germline V gene are MNHEY and SVGAGI. The length of the CDR3 is 14 residues. V was cut by 5 bases and J by 4 bases, with 14 bases left in between. Assay used: immunoSEQ multiplex PCR; TCRdb lists only in-frame clones, some missing. The sample consists of about 300,000 clones, around 90% of them appearing once. Specimen: peripheral blood. The V and J genes are TRBV6-5 and TRBJ1-2, with a possible D match to TRBD1 (6 bases). This sequence was found in a man aged 18 to 29 with active or convalescent COVID-19. The CDR3 sequence is CASSTTGYPYGYTF. In nucleotides, the CDR3 is TGTGCCAGCAGTACGACAGGCTACCCCTATGGCTACACCTTC.